The clone carrying this T cell receptor (beta chain) was detected a few times. Its antigen remains unknown. This sample is drawn from a study of early T cells in non-severe SARS-CoV-2 infection. Findings and caveats of the study: Anti-spike CD8 responses were favored by VDJdb matching, which missed private and CD4 specificities.

V lost 5 bases to trimming and J lost 1 base; unmatched junction nucleotides: 6. The CDR3 consists of 15 residues. CDR1 and CDR2 from the germline V gene are MDHEN and SYDVKM. In the library, individual cDNA molecules carried attached unique molecular identifiers. TCRdb recomputed calls from the 5' RACE reads with MiXCR, one row per CDR3 protein. The sample shows some 71,000 distinct CDR3 sequences, 9% to 10% of them seen only once. The rearrangement links TRBV28 to TRBJ2-3; TRBD1 matches 7 bases. The receptor's source is an adult who was a healthcare worker with PCR-confirmed SARS-CoV-2 infection or an uninfected control (not recorded which). The source material was whole blood, sampled at baseline. CDR3 in amino acids: CASSPTGTGTDTQYF. In DNA, the CDR3 is TGTGCCAGCAGTCCGACCGGGACAGGCACAGATACGCAGTATTTT.